This T cell receptor (beta chain) was identified in a study of somatic mutations in cytotoxic T cells in rheumatoid arthritis (dated by TCRdb to the late 2010s). For the study in its entirety: Sorted V beta1+ cells also underwent TCRB sequencing, and some V beta antibody-stained T-cell populations were flow-sorted at nearly 100% purity on a FACSAria II or Sony SH800. The study asked whether expanded CD8+ T-cell clones in newly diagnosed, untreated rheumatoid arthritis carry somatic mutations, and used TCRB deep sequencing to characterize clonality. TCRB deep sequencing was performed for 55 to 65 rheumatoid arthritis patients and 20 healthy controls. Patient and control groups had essentially identical median ages. Findings and caveats that apply to the study as a whole: An increase of CD8+ clonality with age was seen in patients (Spearman r ~ 0.49) but not in healthy controls. The expanded CD8+ clones had unknown antigen targets, and not appearing in virus-specific databases did not rule out that they were virus-specific. No adjustment for multiple comparisons was made for the slight TRBV07 underrepresentation in patients. There was no significant difference in CD8+ T-cell clonality between rheumatoid arthritis patients and age-matched healthy controls. In about an eighth of the roughly 65 patients the largest CD8+ clone exceeded 20% of CD8+ cells, and several identical CD8+ TCRB sequences were shared between blood and synovial fluid.

The germline ends are 12 bases apart after V is trimmed by 2 bases and J by 11 bases. There are 13 amino acids in the CDR3, from cysteine to phenylalanine inclusive. Kept here is only the CDR3 DNA, which spans 39 bases and is read in frame from base 1. The CDR1 and CDR2 encoded by the germline V gene are MGHDK and SYGVNS. Sequencing of TCRB CDR3 was done on genomic DNA with the immunoSEQ assay. The authors processed their data as follows. Analyses were restricted to productive TCRB rearrangements. A clone was defined by a unique TCRB CDR3 sequence, and clonality was computed as a productive clonality index based on Shannon entropy. To calculate repertoire overlap between two samples, the template counts of each clone were considered relative to each sample's total templates. V-gene usage measured by flow cytometry correlated with TCRB sequencing V-gene usage, with a Spearman r of approximately 0.6. TCRdb re-hosts the immuneACCESS table, in-frame sequences only. Its copies lack some clones; in the studies checked, an unresolved V gene accounts for under half of them, and the cause for the rest is not known. For V, J and clone size, that table is used; D and trimming come from the DNA. This sample holds more than 15,000 clones; roughly 70% were observed only once. Under 25% of the sample is held by the ten biggest clonotypes.

Buffy coats from 20 blood donors served as healthy controls, a group that was 55% female with a median age of roughly 61 years (range roughly 21-75). Flow cytometry confirmed the purity of CD4+ and CD8+ cells that had been isolated by positive magnetic bead selection on an AutoMACS. Ficoll-Paque PLUS density gradient separation was used to isolate peripheral blood mononuclear cells. Nucleospin Tissue or Tissue XS kits were used to extract DNA from CD4-enriched, CD8-enriched or PBMC samples, and a Qubit 2.0 fluorometer was used for quantification. As for this clone: Its antigen has not been determined. No base quality information exists; no much larger clone differs at one position.

This receptor was obtained from an older woman in good health. The chain couples TRBV25-1 to TRBJ1-4, with the D gene too uncertain to name. Sequencing input: CD8+ T cells sorted from blood. The base sequence is TGTGCCAGCAGTGAAATCCCGGATCTGAAACTGTTTTTT. Its protein product is CASSEIPDLKLFF. Supplemented by the reference TRBV25-1 and TRBJ1-4 proteins around the CDR3, the complete variable domain is EADIYQTPRYLVIGTGKKITLECSQTMGHDKMYWYQQDPGMELHLIHYSYGVNSTEKGDLSSESTVSRIRTEHFPLTLESARPSHTSQYLCASSEIPDLKLFFGSGTQLSVL.